The 9 T cell receptor beta chains given below trace back to one sample, sequenced in a study of blood T cell repertoires in COVID-19 (TCRdb year 2020). The method behind the library was the immunoSEQ multiplex PCR assay. Sourced from immuneACCESS, this table was stored by TCRdb with only in-frame sequences that have V and J called. A share of the clones is absent; for the studies checked, an unresolved V gene accounts for under half, and the remainder has no known explanation. For this sample the table gives some 250,000 clones, of which about 83% were detected only once. The top ten clones comprise 1.9% of the sample. Sequenced material: peripheral blood. The receptor set was obtained from a man in his thirties or forties who had recovered from COVID-19.

This clone has a handful of counts. V is TRBV10-1 and J is TRBJ2-5; 9 positions match TRBD2. With 0 bases clipped from V and 4 bases from J, the junction kept 3 bases outside the gene matches. Germline V gene data show CDR1 as WNHNN and CDR2 as SYGVQD (reference sequence). The CDR3 is 15 residues long. The CDR3: CASSESAGGIETQYF. DNA of the CDR3: TGCGCCAGCAGTGAGTCAGCGGGGGGAATAGAGACCCAGTACTTC.

V usage is TRBV6-5 and J usage is TRBJ2-3, with TRBD2 matching over 9 bases. CDR3 length equals 14 residues. CDR1 and CDR2 (germline): MNHEY, SVGAGI. Losses at the gene ends were 6 bases for V and 4 bases for J; bases not matched to a gene: 5. The chain's CDR3 is CASRTSGPPDTQYF. CDR3 DNA sequence: TGTGCCAGCAGAACTAGCGGGCCACCAGATACGCAGTATTTT.

This clone was counted at least ten times. The genes are TRBV9 and TRBJ2-5; D remains unclear. The CDR3 runs 15 residues. The germline V gene encodes CDR1 SGDLS and CDR2 YYNGEE. V was clipped by 0 bases and J by 1 base, with 10 bases between them. The CDR3 protein is CASSVDGALQETQYF. The CDR3 DNA sequence: TGTGCCAGCAGCGTAGACGGAGCCCTCCAAGAGACCCAGTACTTC. Full variable domain (rest looked up from reference TRBV9 and TRBJ2-5): DSGVTQTPKHLITATGQRVTLRCSPRSGDLSVYWYQQSLDQGLQFLIQYYNGEERAKGNILERFSAQQFPDLHSELNLSSLELGDSALYFCASSVDGALQETQYFGPGTRLLVL.

The chain combines TRBV2 with TRBJ2-5; a possible D gene is TRBD2 (7 bases). CDR1 and CDR2 (germline): SNHLY, FYNNEI. This CDR3 is built from 13 residues. The germline V and J ends were trimmed by 5 bases and 5 bases, with 12 bases remaining between them. The CDR3 loop is CASSWGGGETQYF. DNA for the CDR3: TGTGCCAGCAGTTGGGGGGGCGGTGAGACCCAGTACTTC.

The chain has TRBV7-9 and TRBJ2-7; 7 nucleotides match TRBD1. The junction had 16 bases not matched to a gene; V was cut back by 6 bases and J by 2 bases. The CDR3 is 17 residues long. Germline loops: CDR1 SEHNR, CDR2 FQNEAQ (reference sequence). The CDR3 sequence: CASSRSSGTDKPYEQYF. DNA for the CDR3: TGTGCCAGCAGTCGATCATCCGGGACAGACAAACCCTACGAGCAGTACTTC.

V usage is TRBV19 and J usage is TRBJ1-2; D not resolved. The V end lost 3 bases, the J end lost 8 bases, and 13 bases lay between the germline ends. Per germline, CDR1 LNHDA and CDR2 SQIVND (reference sequence). CDR3 size: 13 residues. The CDR3, as DNA: TGTGCCAGTAGTATCCCCCTTTCGGGGGGCTACACCTTC. Its translation: CASSIPLSGGYTF.

V gene TRBV19 combines with J gene TRBJ2-5; TRBD2 might be the D (6 bases). This CDR3 spans 14 amino acids. Trimming left V 1 base short and J 7 bases short, with 13 bases between. The germline V gene encodes CDR1 LNHDA and CDR2 SQIVND (reference sequence). CDR3 residues: CASSIVGGGGTQYF. The CDR3, as DNA: TGTGCCAGTAGTATAGTCGGGGGTGGCGGGACCCAGTACTTC.

The chain couples TRBV5-4 to TRBJ2-2; possible D gene TRBD1, 6 bases. This CDR3 spans 17 amino acids. CDR1 is SGHNT and CDR2 is YYREEE in the germline V gene (reference sequence). V was cut by 0 bases and J by 3 bases, with 15 bases left in between. The CDR3, as DNA: TGTGCCAGCAGCTTGGCACAGGGAGCGGACCACACCGGGGAGCTGTTTTTT. It yields the protein CASSLAQGADHTGELFF.

This clone was seen a single time. The V call is TRBV6-1, the J call TRBJ2-7; no firm D call. In germline, CDR1 is MNHNS, CDR2 SASEGT. This CDR3 spans 11 amino acids. V lost 3 bases and J lost 8, with 8 bases in between. CDR3 region: CASSEGTKQYV. The DNA of the CDR3 is TGTGCCAGCAGTGAGGGCACCAAGCAGTACGTC.